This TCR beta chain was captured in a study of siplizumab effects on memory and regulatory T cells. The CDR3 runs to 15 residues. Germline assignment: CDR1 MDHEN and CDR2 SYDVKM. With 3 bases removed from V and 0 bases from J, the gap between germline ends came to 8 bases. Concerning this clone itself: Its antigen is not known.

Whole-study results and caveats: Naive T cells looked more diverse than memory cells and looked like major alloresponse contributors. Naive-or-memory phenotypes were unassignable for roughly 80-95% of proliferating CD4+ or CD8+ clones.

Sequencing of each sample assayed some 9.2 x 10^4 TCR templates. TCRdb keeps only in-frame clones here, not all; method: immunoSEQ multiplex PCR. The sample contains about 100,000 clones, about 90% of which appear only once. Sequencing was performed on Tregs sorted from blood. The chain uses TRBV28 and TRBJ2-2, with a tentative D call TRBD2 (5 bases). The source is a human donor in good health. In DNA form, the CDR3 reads TGTGCCAGCAGTTTGAGCGGTGCGAACACCGGGGAGCTGTTTTTT. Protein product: CASSLSGANTGELFF.